A selection of T cell receptor beta chains follows, all from one sample in a study of monozygotic twins with inflammatory bowel disease. TCRdb processed the 5' RACE reads again and assigns one entry to each CDR3 protein, with no DNA. This table lists around 450,000 distinct CDR3 sequences. The sequencing input was blood. These receptors were taken from a human donor with ulcerative colitis or Crohn's disease, or a healthy co-twin of an affected twin (not recorded which). CDR3s include the opening cysteine and the closing phenylalanine or tryptophan. Each record gives: V gene, J gene, CDR3 protein.

V: TRBV7-2; J: TRBJ2-7; CDR3: CASTHGGTGRYEQYF
V: TRBV11-1; J: TRBJ2-5; CDR3: CASSFGTDGRRGTQYF
V: TRBV28; J: TRBJ2-7; CDR3: CASSFPGGITYEQYF
V: TRBV2; J: TRBJ1-1; CDR3: CASSEGAVPNTEAFF
V: TRBV7-9; J: TRBJ1-1; CDR3: CASTEQGSTEAFF
V: TRBV19; J: TRBJ1-5; CDR3: CASSTTGTENQPQHF
V: TRBV27; J: TRBJ2-3; CDR3: CASSSANRADTQYF
V: TRBV6-6; J: TRBJ1-6; CDR3: CASSPGTGGRPGHF
V: TRBV11-2; J: TRBJ2-3; CDR3: CASSPSTASDTQYF
V: TRBV7-6; J: TRBJ2-1; CDR3: CASSLAHLQEQFF
V: TRBV27; J: TRBJ2-7; CDR3: CASSFNPGQASYEQYF
V: TRBV12-3/TRBV12-4; J: TRBJ1-2; CDR3: CASRKSGGRYGYTF
V: TRBV6-1; J: TRBJ2-7; CDR3: CASRSDGLLYEQYF
V: TRBV4-3; J: TRBJ2-1; CDR3: CASSLRGGAGSNEQFF
V: TRBV20-1; J: TRBJ1-3; CDR3: CSAPPAGDSGNTIYF
V: TRBV4-1; J: TRBJ1-1; CDR3: CASSQAQGAGLNTEAFF
V: TRBV6-1; J: TRBJ2-5; CDR3: CASSRTSALGETQYF
V: TRBV20-1; J: TRBJ1-1; CDR3: CSARDSLNTEAFF
V: TRBV7-3; J: TRBJ2-3; CDR3: CASSLQSGPVADTQYF
V: TRBV12-3/TRBV12-4; J: TRBJ2-1; CDR3: CASSPTRLVYNEQFF
V: TRBV7-9; J: TRBJ1-1; CDR3: CASSPNRVRTEAFF
V: TRBV7-9; J: TRBJ2-3; CDR3: CASSFGTGGADTQYF
V: TRBV7-2; J: TRBJ2-1; CDR3: CASSLFASGIGNEQFF
V: TRBV20-1; J: TRBJ2-7; CDR3: CSARSTSGSSNEQYF
V: TRBV20-1; J: TRBJ2-7; CDR3: CSARDQGYSYEQYF
V: TRBV18; J: TRBJ2-1; CDR3: CASSHRDRGPYNEQFF
V: TRBV5-1; J: TRBJ2-1; CDR3: CASSSESNSYNEQFF
V: TRBV29-1; J: TRBJ2-5; CDR3: CSVAGSAQETQYF
V: TRBV24-1; J: TRBJ2-1; CDR3: CATSEFFGEQFF
V: TRBV7-2; J: TRBJ1-5; CDR3: CASSSRTGKNNQPQHF
V: TRBV29-1; J: TRBJ1-2; CDR3: CSVHGTGEYGYTF
V: TRBV20-1; J: TRBJ2-2; CDR3: CSARKTSGSTGELFF
V: TRBV5-6; J: TRBJ1-5; CDR3: CASSWGQSNQPQHF
V: TRBV7-2; J: TRBJ2-3; CDR3: CAGSFPEQVTDTQYF
V: TRBV7-2; J: TRBJ2-1; CDR3: CASSLALGLLPGNEQFF
V: TRBV24-1; J: TRBJ2-3; CDR3: CATSDLERGSTDTQYF
V: TRBV25-1; J: TRBJ2-7; CDR3: CASAAAYEQYF
V: TRBV5-1; J: TRBJ2-3; CDR3: CASSLGTSGRPSSTDTQYF
V: TRBV12-3/TRBV12-4; J: TRBJ2-3; CDR3: CASSSLTSGKTDTQYF
V: TRBV7-2; J: TRBJ1-4; CDR3: CASSLGRQVNEKLFF
V: TRBV5-1; J: TRBJ1-2; CDR3: CASSLLGVDYCYTF
V: TRBV20-1; J: TRBJ2-1; CDR3: CSARDLIGTGEFGEQFF
V: TRBV3-1; J: TRBJ1-4; CDR3: CASSQSWSNEKLFF
V: TRBV5-1; J: TRBJ2-7; CDR3: CASSFGQGPYEQYF
V: TRBV10-3; J: TRBJ1-5; CDR3: CATFDREGNQPQHF
V: TRBV21-1; J: TRBJ2-7; CDR3: CASSKGTSGAYEQYF
V: TRBV6-1; J: TRBJ1-5; CDR3: CASRPDNNSNQPQHF
V: TRBV7-2; J: TRBJ2-1; CDR3: CASSSSGLAGGWQFF
V: TRBV15; J: TRBJ1-1; CDR3: CATSLSWQGGTEAFF
V: TRBV15; J: TRBJ1-1; CDR3: CATSRVGVTEAFF
V: TRBV5-1; J: TRBJ1-1; CDR3: CASSLVMGVAEAFF
V: TRBV12-3/TRBV12-4; J: TRBJ1-2; CDR3: CVSSRRQGAGYGYTF
V: TRBV5-1; J: TRBJ2-7; CDR3: CASSRGLAGSSSSYEQYF
V: TRBV6-5; J: TRBJ2-3; CDR3: CASSLSRTVGVTDTQYF
V: TRBV28; J: TRBJ2-3; CDR3: CASTPTGGPSTDTQYF
V: TRBV12-3/TRBV12-4; J: TRBJ2-7; CDR3: CASSPAGALSSYEQYF
V: TRBV6-1; J: TRBJ1-1; CDR3: CASKIQGNTEAFF